A selection of T cell receptor beta chains follows, all from one sample in a study of blood T cell repertoires in COVID-19. The assay was immunoSEQ multiplex PCR, and TCRdb's table has in-frame clones only and misses some. The table records 150,000 to 200,000 clones, 86% of them present only once. The sample consisted of peripheral blood. These receptors all come from a woman of 80 years or more in a cohort sampled during active or convalescent COVID-19. Both conserved end residues are part of each CDR3. The order of the fields is D gene, J gene, clone size, V gene, CDR3 protein, CDR3 DNA. A D gene is named only where the DNA matches it firmly. Size is omitted from some rows. Given values are once, few, many or a class for expanded clones.

>TRBD1|TRBJ1-1|NA|TRBV5-1
CASSQNVQGTDTEAFF
TGCGCCAGCAGCCAAAACGTACAGGGGACCGACACTGAAGCTTTCTTT
>TRBD1|TRBJ2-7|NA|TRBV5-1
CASSVTGESYEQYF
TGCGCCAGCAGCGTAACAGGGGAATCCTACGAGCAGTACTTC
>TRBD1|TRBJ2-7|NA|TRBV7-2
CASSTHGQGMAYEQYF
TGTGCCAGCAGCACTCACGGACAGGGGATGGCCTACGAGCAGTACTTC
>NA|TRBJ2-3|NA|TRBV6-6
CASSYGVLRGADTQYF
TGTGCCAGCAGTTACGGTGTTCTAAGGGGCGCAGATACGCAGTATTTT
>NA|TRBJ1-5|few|TRBV15
CATSKTGGNQPQHF
TGTGCCACCAGCAAGACGGGTGGCAATCAGCCCCAGCATTTT
>NA|TRBJ2-1|NA|TRBV25-1
CASSEGGGFHNEQFF
TGTGCCAGCAGTGAAGGGGGGGGCTTCCACAATGAGCAGTTCTTC
>NA|TRBJ1-5|NA|TRBV6-5
CASSYAQGHNQPQHF
TGTGCCAGCAGTTACGCACAGGGCCACAATCAGCCCCAGCATTTT
>NA|TRBJ1-2|NA|TRBV5-6
CASSLQGSSRGYTF
TGTGCCAGCAGCTTACAAGGGAGCTCGAGAGGCTACACCTTC
>NA|TRBJ1-3|NA|TRBV7-9
CASSLSGTSGNTIYF
TGTGCCAGCAGCCTTTCAGGAACTTCTGGAAACACCATATATTTT
>NA|TRBJ1-1|NA|TRBV30
CAWSVLASSGAFF
TGTGCCTGGAGTGTACTAGCATCCTCAGGGGCTTTCTTT
>TRBD2|TRBJ2-1|once|TRBV5-6
CASSLRITSGAWNEQFF
TGTGCCAGCAGCTTGAGGATTACTAGCGGGGCCTGGAATGAGCAGTTCTTC
>TRBD1|TRBJ2-2|NA|TRBV2
CASRGQAPGELFF
TGTGCCAGCAGGGGACAGGCCCCCGGGGAGCTGTTTTTT
>TRBD1|TRBJ1-3|NA|TRBV4-1
CASSQGLGQGNTIYF
TGCGCCAGCAGCCAAGGCCTGGGACAGGGAAACACCATATATTTT
>NA|TRBJ1-1|NA|TRBV6-2/TRBV6-3
CASSYSDTMNTEAFF
TGTGCCAGCAGTTACTCGGACACAATGAACACTGAAGCTTTCTTT
>TRBD1|TRBJ1-2|once|TRBV11-2
CASSHGRGNYGYTF
TGTGCCAGCAGCCACGGCAGGGGGAACTATGGCTACACCTTC
>NA|TRBJ2-5|NA|TRBV6-2/TRBV6-3
CASSYSGARGETQYF
TGTGCCAGCAGTTACTCAGGTGCCCGGGGAGAGACCCAGTACTTC
>NA|TRBJ1-1|NA|TRBV5-1
CASSLEGQINTEAFF
TGCGCCAGCAGCTTGGAAGGACAGATAAACACTGAAGCTTTCTTT
>TRBD2|TRBJ2-3|NA|TRBV7-2
CASSRGLAGSLATDTQYF
TGTGCCAGCAGCCGGGGACTAGCGGGGAGCCTAGCCACAGATACGCAGTATTTT
>NA|TRBJ2-7|NA|TRBV15
CATSRGVEGISSYEQYF
TGTGCCACCAGCAGAGGGGTGGAGGGCATAAGCTCCTACGAGCAGTACTTC
>NA|TRBJ1-4|once|TRBV28
CASSTHSLRNEKLFF
TGTGCCAGCAGTACTCACAGCTTGCGTAATGAAAAACTGTTTTTT
>NA|TRBJ1-1|NA|TRBV6-1
CASSEGWGLNTEAFF
TGTGCCAGCAGTGAAGGTTGGGGGCTCAACACTGAAGCTTTCTTT
>NA|TRBJ2-1|NA|TRBV10-3
CAISPGAEQFF
TGTGCCATCAGTCCGGGAGCTGAGCAGTTCTTC
>TRBD1|TRBJ1-1|few|TRBV30
CAWISKTGGAVLRTEAFF
TGTGCCTGGATCTCAAAGACAGGGGGCGCGGTCCTTCGGACTGAAGCTTTCTTT
>TRBD1|TRBJ1-3|NA|TRBV11-2
CASSLDPVRGTGNTIYF
TGTGCCAGCAGCTTAGATCCAGTCAGGGGGACTGGAAACACCATATATTTT
>NA|TRBJ2-3|NA|TRBV7-2
CASSLRGFTTSTDTQYF
TGTGCCAGCAGTTTAAGGGGGTTCACTACTAGCACAGATACGCAGTATTTT
>TRBD1|TRBJ1-5|NA|TRBV3-1/TRBV3-2
CASSQRGGGQPQHF
TGTGCCAGCAGCCAAAGAGGGGGCGGTCAGCCCCAGCATTTT
>NA|TRBJ2-3|NA|TRBV12-3/TRBV12-4
CASSLTGDTQYF
TGTGCCAGCAGTTTAACGGGGGATACGCAGTATTTT
>TRBD1|TRBJ1-5|NA|TRBV2
CASSRQGANQPQHF
TGTGCCAGCAGCAGACAGGGGGCTAATCAGCCCCAGCATTTT
>TRBD1|TRBJ2-3|once|TRBV7-9
CASSLFRQGRTDTQYF
TGTGCCAGCAGCTTATTTCGACAGGGCCGCACAGATACGCAGTATTTT
>NA|TRBJ1-1|NA|TRBV5-1
CASSLDGALNTEAFF
TGCGCCAGCAGCTTGGATGGGGCGTTGAACACTGAAGCTTTCTTT
>NA|TRBJ2-1|NA|TRBV15
CATSSRLDPNNEQFF
TGTGCCACCAGCAGTCGACTAGACCCAAATAATGAGCAGTTCTTC
>NA|TRBJ1-5|NA|TRBV19
CASSRDYQPQHF
TGTGCCAGTAGTCGAGACTATCAGCCCCAGCATTTT
>NA|TRBJ1-5|once|TRBV5-8
CASSLDQTGDQPQHF
TGTGCCAGCAGCTTGGATCAGACAGGAGATCAGCCCCAGCATTTT
>NA|TRBJ2-7|NA|TRBV19
CASSSQAYEQYF
TGTGCCAGTAGTTCCCAGGCATACGAGCAGTACTTC
>TRBD1|TRBJ1-6|once|TRBV30
CACLGTGAYPPLHF
TGTGCCTGTCTGGGGACAGGGGCTTACCCACCCCTCCACTTT
>TRBD1|TRBJ1-5|few|TRBV6-5
CASSYGTGLWPQHF
TGTGCCAGCAGTTACGGGACAGGTCTATGGCCCCAGCATTTT
>TRBD1|TRBJ1-2|NA|TRBV28
CASSLLTGGNYGYTF
TGTGCCAGCAGCCTACTTACAGGGGGAAACTATGGCTACACCTTC
>NA|TRBJ1-3|NA|TRBV28
CASRAFIIGGTGNTIYF
TGTGCCAGCAGGGCTTTTATTATAGGGGGAACTGGAAACACCATATATTTT
>NA|TRBJ1-2|NA|TRBV28
CASSLLGYRAYGYTF
TGTGCCAGCAGTTTGTTGGGTTACAGGGCCTATGGCTACACCTTC
>NA|TRBJ1-3|NA|TRBV5-6
CASSFTTAGNTIYF
TGTGCCAGCAGCTTTACGACAGCTGGAAACACCATATATTTT
>NA|TRBJ1-5|NA|TRBV6-1
CASSEALQQAQPQHF
TGTGCCAGCAGTGAAGCGCTTCAACAGGCTCAGCCCCAGCATTTT